This T cell receptor beta chain was obtained from a study of regulatory T cells in long-lasting Graves disease. The CDR3 has 15 residues. Unmatched junction bases numbered 2, after V lost 0 bases and J lost 0 bases. Germline V gene sequence: CDR1 SGHRS, CDR2 YFSETQ. The authors built TCR beta libraries using iRepertoire HTBI primers and Arm-PCR of CDR3 regions. TCRdb re-analysed the multiplex PCR reads in MiXCR, keeping a single row per CDR3 protein. The sample lists over 450,000 distinct CDR3 sequences; 12% were seen once. Described time point: newly diagnosed GD, antithyroid drugs for less than 3 months. Researchers made the TCR library from RNA that was extracted from PBMCs. The sample also formed part of further work on T cells in Graves' hyperthyroidism and ophthalmopathy. That paper states: Hyperthyroidism was newly diagnosed in patients aged 18 to 65 (duration under 2 months).

The gene calls are TRBV5-1 and TRBJ2-7; 8 bases agree with TRBD2. This specimen consisted of peripheral blood mononuclear cells (PBMCs), obtained at new diagnosis, from a patient treated with antithyroid drugs. The sequence was collected from a woman in her 30s with Graves disease. The CDR3: CASSLGAGDSYEQYF. Here the CDR3 DNA reads TGCGCCAGCAGCTTGGGAGCGGGAGACTCCTACGAGCAGTACTTC.